The T cell receptor beta chain described here comes from a study of OX40 agonist ivuxolimab in advanced cancers. A remark on this clone: What it binds is not known.

Deletions cut 5 bases from V and 7 bases from J, with 12 bases between. Germline V gives CDR1 MNHEY, CDR2 SVGAGI. CDR3 length equals 13 residues. Method: immunoSEQ multiplex PCR; TCRdb's copy keeps in-frame clones and lacks some. The table shows some 62,000 clones, with 92% occurring only once. Study outcomes and limitations: CD4+ and CD8+ blood T cells expanded clonally by week 6 at 0.1 to 3.0 mg/kg.

The rearrangement joins TRBV6-5 to TRBJ1-5, with D unresolved. Specimen: CD4+ or CD8+ T cells sorted from blood, collected in a trial of the OX40 agonist ivuxolimab. The TCR originated in an adult with an advanced solid tumor such as melanoma, head and neck, liver or kidney cancer. The CDR3 sequence is CASSEDSGQPQHF. The CDR3, as DNA: TGTGCCAGCAGTGAAGATTCTGGACAGCCCCAGCATTTT.